This T cell receptor (beta chain) stems from a study of blood T cell repertoires in COVID-19. Exposed enrollees encountered a COVID-19 case at some point within 2 weeks before study entry. The CDR3 runs to 21 residues. V was clipped by 3 bases and J by 1 base; unmatched bases: 17. The germline CDR1 and CDR2 sequences are LGHDT and YNNKEL (reference sequence). The protocol was immunoSEQ multiplex PCR, while the TCRdb copy is restricted to in-frame clones and leaves out a portion. The sample consists of 210,000 or so clones, over 75% of them appearing once. Sample: PBMCs or T cells enriched from blood (not recorded which). J is TRBJ2-1 and V is TRBV3-1 (or the pseudogene TRBV3-2); 11 nucleotides line up with TRBD2. This sequence originates from a woman under 40 who had been exposed to COVID-19. In DNA, the CDR3 is TGTGCCAGCAGCCAGATTAGGGCCACTAGCGGGAGAGTGGGATCCTACAATGAGCAGTTCTTC. This encodes CASSQIRATSGRVGSYNEQFF.